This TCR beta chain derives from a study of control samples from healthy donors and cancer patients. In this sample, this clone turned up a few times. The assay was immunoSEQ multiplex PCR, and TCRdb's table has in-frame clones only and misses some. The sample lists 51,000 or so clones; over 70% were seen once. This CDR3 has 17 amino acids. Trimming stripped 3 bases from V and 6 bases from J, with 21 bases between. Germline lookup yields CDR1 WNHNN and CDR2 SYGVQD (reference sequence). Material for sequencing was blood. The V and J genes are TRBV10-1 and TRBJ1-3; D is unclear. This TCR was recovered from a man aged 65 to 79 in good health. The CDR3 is CASSEGRGVSNLNTIYF. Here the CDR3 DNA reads TGCGCCAGCAGTGAAGGGCGGGGTGTCAGTAATTTAAACACCATATATTTT.